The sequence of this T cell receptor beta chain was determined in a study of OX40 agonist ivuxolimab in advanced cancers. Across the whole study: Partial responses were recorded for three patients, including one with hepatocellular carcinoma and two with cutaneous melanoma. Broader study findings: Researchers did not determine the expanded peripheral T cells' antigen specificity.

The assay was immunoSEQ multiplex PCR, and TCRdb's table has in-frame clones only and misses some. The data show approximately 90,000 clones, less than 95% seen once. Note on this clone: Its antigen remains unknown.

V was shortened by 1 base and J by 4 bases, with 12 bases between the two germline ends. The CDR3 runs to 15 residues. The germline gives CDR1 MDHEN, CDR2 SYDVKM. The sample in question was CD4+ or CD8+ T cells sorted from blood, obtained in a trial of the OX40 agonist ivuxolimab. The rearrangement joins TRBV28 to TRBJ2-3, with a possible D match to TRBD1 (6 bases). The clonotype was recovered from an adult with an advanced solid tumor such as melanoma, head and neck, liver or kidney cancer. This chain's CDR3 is CASSLSQGRADTQYF. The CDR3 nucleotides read TGTGCCAGCAGTTTATCCCAGGGGCGAGCAGATACGCAGTATTTT.